These 28 T cell receptor beta chains came from one sample sequenced in a study of blood T cell repertoires in COVID-19. Assay: immunoSEQ multiplex PCR; the TCRdb copy retains only in-frame clones and omits some. The sample has 15,000 to 20,000 clones, 85% to 90% seen once. Sequencing was done on a sample of peripheral blood. These receptor sequences come from a woman older than 75 with COVID-19, enrolled during active disease.

The V call is TRBV27, the J call TRBJ1-1, with 8 bases that match TRBD1. Germline CDR1 MNHEY, CDR2 SMNVEV (reference sequence). V trimming: 7 bases; J trimming: 5 bases; junction bases outside the gene matches: 15. The CDR3 consists of 16 residues. CDR3 in amino acids: CASTTGTGWGKTEAFF. CDR3 nucleotide sequence: TGTGCCAGCACTACCGGGACAGGATGGGGAAAGACTGAAGCTTTCTTT.

This sequence joins TRBV18 and TRBJ1-1, with TRBD1 as a possible D gene (6 bases). The CDR3 runs to 12 residues. The ends were cut back, 6 bases at V and 6 bases at J, with 11 bases in the middle. Germline assignment: CDR1 KGHSH and CDR2 LQKENI. The CDR3 DNA reads as TGTGCCAGCTCCCACGACAGGCCTGAAGCTTTCTTT. This translates into CASSHDRPEAFF.

This chain links TRBV10-3 with TRBJ2-3, with D unclear. Trimming took 0 bases from V and 4 from J, leaving 5 bases between them. Germline V gene lookup returns CDR1 ENHRY and CDR2 SYGVKD. This CDR3 has 13 amino acids. CDR3 loop: CAISESSADTQYF. CDR3 bases: TGTGCCATCAGTGAGTCGAGCGCAGATACGCAGTATTTT.

The chain uses TRBV19 and TRBJ2-5, with D possibly matching TRBD2 (6 bases). CDR1 is LNHDA and CDR2 is SQIVND in the germline V gene (reference sequence). V shed 7 bases and J shed 0 bases, with 15 bases lying between them. The CDR3 totals 15 residues. The CDR3 DNA sequence: TGTGCCAGTACCCCGTATGGAGGGTACCAAGAGACCCAGTACTTC. This sequence encodes CASTPYGGYQETQYF.

This chain uses TRBV5-1 with TRBJ2-7; 14 nucleotides align to TRBD2. The CDR3 is 17 amino acids. Germline V gene lookup returns CDR1 SGHRS and CDR2 YFSETQ. V was clipped by 4 bases and J by 3 bases; unmatched bases: 9. The CDR3 coding sequence is TGCGCCAGCAGCGACCCAGGACTAGCGGGGGGCCACTACGAGCAGTACTTC. Translation gives CASSDPGLAGGHYEQYF. Using reference TRBV5-1 and TRBJ2-7 for the parts outside the CDR3, the full variable domain is KAGVTQTPRYLIKTRGQQVTLSCSPISGHRSVSWYQQTPGQGLQFLFEYFSETQRNKGNFPGRFSGRQFSNSRSEMNVSTLELGDSALYLCASSDPGLAGGHYEQYFGPGTRLTVT.

The V call is TRBV5-1, the J call TRBJ1-5; 10 bases fit TRBD1. This CDR3 spans 17 amino acids. The germline V gene encodes CDR1 SGHRS and CDR2 YFSETQ. The ends lost 3 bases at V and 3 bases at J; junction bases unmatched: 9. The CDR3, as DNA: TGCGCCAGCAGCTGGGGTGGGACAGGGGCATCCAATCAGCCCCAGCATTTT. This codes for CASSWGGTGASNQPQHF.

The V gene is TRBV25-1, the J gene TRBJ2-5, with 8 bases that match TRBD1. Trimming removed 5 bases from V and 2 bases from J; junction bases left unmatched: 4. This CDR3 contains 14 residues. Germline CDR1 reads MGHDK; CDR2 reads SYGVNS. CDR3 sequence: CASSKGQVQETQYF. Written as DNA, the CDR3 is TGTGCCAGCAGTAAGGGACAGGTACAAGAGACCCAGTACTTC.

The chain is built from TRBV6-4 and TRBJ2-5; D gene unclear. V was cut by 4 bases and J by 1 base, with 7 bases left in between. Germline CDR1 is MRHNA and CDR2 is SNTAGT. CDR3 length: 13 residues. In DNA, the CDR3 is TGTGCCAGCAGTGTGACACCCCAAGAGACCCAGTACTTC. Protein product: CASSVTPQETQYF.

The chain combines TRBV27 with TRBJ1-6, with D tentatively TRBD1 (5 bases). The germline V and J ends were trimmed by 3 bases and 7 bases, with 13 bases remaining between them. The CDR3 totals 15 residues. The germline V gene encodes CDR1 MNHEY and CDR2 SMNVEV (reference sequence). The DNA of the CDR3 is TGTGCCAGCAGTTTGGAGGGGACGGGGAATTCACCCCTCCACTTT. It encodes CASSLEGTGNSPLHF.

The chain carries TRBV5-1 and TRBJ2-5, with TRBD2 as a possible D gene (7 bases). There are 15 residues in the CDR3. In germline, CDR1 is SGHRS, CDR2 YFSETQ. V lost 0 bases and J lost 3, with 12 bases in between. CDR3 residues: CASSLGGGRKETQYF. The CDR3, as DNA: TGCGCCAGCAGCTTGGGCGGGGGCAGGAAAGAGACCCAGTACTTC.

This chain joins TRBV5-1 and TRBJ2-3; 8 nucleotides match TRBD1. The CDR3 runs 14 residues. Germline CDR1 SGHRS, CDR2 YFSETQ. After removal of 5 bases from V and 2 bases from J, the junction contained 4 bases not matched to a gene. The DNA of the CDR3 is TGCGCCAGCAGGGACAGGGCCACCACAGATACGCAGTATTTT. Encoded protein: CASRDRATTDTQYF.

The gene calls are TRBV5-4 and TRBJ2-3, with TRBD1 matching over 8 bases. The CDR3 is made up of 16 amino acids. Per the germline V gene, CDR1 is SGHNT and CDR2 is YYREEE (reference sequence). V lost 6 bases, J lost 6 bases, and 15 bases stayed unmatched. CDR3 residues: CASNSRDRKSSDTQYF. The CDR3 DNA reads TGTGCCAGCAACTCTCGGGACAGGAAAAGTTCGGATACGCAGTATTTT.

The chain recombines TRBV5-1 with TRBJ2-1; the D gene is possibly TRBD2 (6 bases). The germline gives CDR1 SGHRS, CDR2 YFSETQ. Trimming took 3 bases from V and 1 from J, leaving 11 bases between them. The CDR3 totals 15 residues. CDR3 DNA: TGCGCCAGCAGCTGGGGGGATCGATCCTACAATGAGCAGTTCTTC. This translates into CASSWGDRSYNEQFF.

V gene TRBV5-1 combines with J gene TRBJ2-5; D is possibly TRBD1 (6 bases). CDR3 length: 14 amino acids. Germline V gene lookup returns CDR1 SGHRS and CDR2 YFSETQ. The V end was cut by 0 bases, the J end by 4 bases, with 10 bases between. The CDR3 sequence: CASSLGQGLETQYF. The CDR3 DNA sequence: TGCGCCAGCAGCTTGGGCCAGGGGTTAGAGACCCAGTACTTC. Together with reference TRBV5-1 and TRBJ2-5, the CDR3 gives the full variable domain: KAGVTQTPRYLIKTRGQQVTLSCSPISGHRSVSWYQQTPGQGLQFLFEYFSETQRNKGNFPGRFSGRQFSNSRSEMNVSTLELGDSALYLCASSLGQGLETQYFGPGTRLLVL.

The chain links TRBV5-8 to TRBJ1-5; D not resolved. This CDR3 is built from 15 residues. V lost 0 bases and J 5 bases, leaving 12 bases between the germline ends. Per the germline V gene, CDR1 is SGHTS and CDR2 is YDEGEE. In DNA form, the CDR3 reads TGTGCCAGCAGCTTGGCCGGGTACGGCCATCAGCCCCAGCATTTT. Amino acid sequence: CASSLAGYGHQPQHF.

This chain links TRBV11-1 with TRBJ1-1; no definite D call. Germline V lookup: CDR1 SGHAT, CDR2 FQDESV (reference sequence). The CDR3 sequence is 13 residues long. V lost 1 base, J lost 4 bases, and 7 bases lay in between. This CDR3 is CASSLGSVTEAFF. For the CDR3, the DNA is TGTGCCAGCAGCTTAGGGTCGGTCACTGAAGCTTTCTTT.

The rearrangement joins TRBV4-2 to TRBJ2-5; 9 positions agree with TRBD1. V dropped 4 bases and J dropped 0; count of bases not matched to a gene: 3. The V gene's germline CDR1 is LGHNA and CDR2 YNFKEQ. The CDR3 runs 15 residues. The CDR3 here is CASSRGTGNQETQYF. The CDR3 nucleotides are TGTGCCAGCAGCCGTGGGACAGGGAACCAAGAGACCCAGTACTTC.

The CDR3 loop is CASYGHSGNTIYF. The DNA for the CDR3 is TGTGCCAGCTATGGACACTCTGGAAACACCATATATTTT. The chain employs TRBV19 and TRBJ1-3; tentative D call: TRBD1 (5 bases). CDR3 length equals 13 residues. V was clipped by 9 bases and J by 0 bases, with 9 bases between them. Germline loops: CDR1 LNHDA, CDR2 SQIVND (reference sequence).

The chain links TRBV9 to TRBJ1-3, with 9 bases lining up with TRBD1. CDR3 size: 17 residues. Germline CDR1 and CDR2: SGDLS and YYNGEE. V trimming: 0 bases; J trimming: 2 bases; junction bases outside the gene matches: 6. In nucleotides, the CDR3 is TGTGCCAGCAGCGTAGCTTCCGACAGGGGGGCTGGAAACACCATATATTTT. This translates into CASSVASDRGAGNTIYF.

Note on this clone: One junction end disagrees with the germline gene, perhaps due to a read error. The chain combines TRBV7-2 with TRBJ2-1; TRBD2 agrees at 9 bases. Germline lookup yields CDR1 SGHTA and CDR2 FQGNSA. The CDR3 consists of 15 residues. CDR3: CASSSPSGGYTGLVF. As DNA, the CDR3 is TGTGCCAGCAGCTCGCCGAGCGGGGGGTATACCGGCTTGGTCTTC.

This clone was seen more than once but under ten times. The chain is built from TRBV18 and TRBJ1-2; D unresolved. The CDR3 has 17 residues. The V gene's germline CDR1 is KGHSH and CDR2 LQKENI. V was shortened by 6 bases and J by 2 bases, with 22 bases between the two germline ends. The CDR3, as DNA: TGTGCCAGCTCTCCCCCAGTTTTGGGAGGAACAAACTATGGCTACACCTTC. It is translated as CASSPPVLGGTNYGYTF.

The chain is built from TRBV28 and TRBJ2-3; the D is unclear. V lost 2 bases, J lost 5 bases, and 11 bases lay in between. CDR1 MDHEN and CDR2 SYDVKM come from the germline V gene. The CDR3 runs to 14 residues. As DNA, the CDR3 is TGTGCCAGCAGTTTACTATTCCCGGGAGATACGCAGTATTTT. Its translation: CASSLLFPGDTQYF.

The chain links TRBV11-3 to TRBJ2-5; D call uncertain. The V gene lost 5 bases and the J gene lost 5 bases, with 12 bases spanning the gap. Germline CDR1 reads SGHNT; CDR2 reads YENEEA. This CDR3 contains 13 residues. CDR3 in amino acids: CASSRFRHETQYF. CDR3 in DNA: TGTGCCAGCAGCCGGTTTAGACACGAGACCCAGTACTTC.

V and J are TRBV3-1 (or the pseudogene TRBV3-2) and TRBJ1-6; tentative D call: TRBD1 (5 bases). The V end lost 2 bases, the J end lost 7 bases, and 21 bases lay between the germline ends. Germline values: CDR1 LGHDT, CDR2 YNNKEL (reference sequence). This CDR3 spans 18 amino acids. CDR3: CASSQYPRPTGINSPLHF. The DNA of the CDR3 is TGTGCCAGCAGCCAATACCCCCGGCCTACAGGAATCAATTCACCCCTCCACTTT.

The genes are TRBV19 and TRBJ1-1; 7 bases are a match to TRBD1. V lost 10 bases, J lost 2 bases, and 7 bases stayed unmatched. The V gene's germline CDR1 is LNHDA and CDR2 SQIVND (reference sequence). This CDR3 region has 13 residues. CDR3 sequence: CATRQGLNTEAFF. Written as DNA, the CDR3 is TGTGCCACACGACAGGGTCTCAACACTGAAGCTTTCTTT.

J is TRBJ1-2 and V is TRBV4-3, with 9 bases identical to TRBD1. The CDR3 is 17 amino acids. Germline CDR1 reads LGHNA; CDR2 reads YSLEER. The V gene end was trimmed by 2 bases and the J gene end by 7 bases; junction bases not matched to a gene: 14. In DNA, the CDR3 is TGCGCCAGCAGCCAACATATTCCGGGACAGGGAAGGGGTGGCTACACCTTC. Protein: CASSQHIPGQGRGGYTF.

The chain recombines TRBV9 with TRBJ2-7, with 8 bases aligning to TRBD2. This CDR3 is 15 amino acids long. V gave up 4 bases and J gave up 1 base; unmatched junction bases: 7. The germline V gene encodes CDR1 SGDLS and CDR2 YYNGEE. DNA of the CDR3: TGTGCCAGCAGCATACGAGCGGGAGCATCCTACGAGCAGTACTTC. This gives the protein CASSIRAGASYEQYF.

This chain joins TRBV5-1 and TRBJ2-3, with a tentative D call TRBD2 (7 bases). Trimming stripped 0 bases from V and 1 base from J, with 15 bases between. This CDR3 has 17 amino acids. CDR1 and CDR2 from the germline V gene are SGHRS and YFSETQ. CDR3 residues: CASSLAYRGGGTDTQYF. In DNA, the CDR3 is TGCGCCAGCAGCTTGGCCTACCGAGGGGGGGGCACAGATACGCAGTATTTT.